The TCR beta chain described here comes from a study of T cells of healthy individuals. TCRdb re-analysed the 5' RACE reads in MiXCR, keeping a single row per CDR3 protein. Of around 63,000 distinct CDR3 sequences detected, 16% appear once; the ten largest clones hold around 4.6%. This CDR3 is 11 amino acids long. Trimming removed 3 bases at V and 7 bases at J, with 4 bases between. Germline CDR1 reads LGHNT; CDR2 reads FRNRAP. This clonotype was seen repeatedly, ten times or more. This clonotype originated in a human donor in good health. J is TRBJ1-5 and V is TRBV12-5; D unresolved. The CDR3 is CASGLEQPQHF. CDR3 coding DNA: TGTGCTAGTGGTTTAGAACAGCCCCAGCATTTT.